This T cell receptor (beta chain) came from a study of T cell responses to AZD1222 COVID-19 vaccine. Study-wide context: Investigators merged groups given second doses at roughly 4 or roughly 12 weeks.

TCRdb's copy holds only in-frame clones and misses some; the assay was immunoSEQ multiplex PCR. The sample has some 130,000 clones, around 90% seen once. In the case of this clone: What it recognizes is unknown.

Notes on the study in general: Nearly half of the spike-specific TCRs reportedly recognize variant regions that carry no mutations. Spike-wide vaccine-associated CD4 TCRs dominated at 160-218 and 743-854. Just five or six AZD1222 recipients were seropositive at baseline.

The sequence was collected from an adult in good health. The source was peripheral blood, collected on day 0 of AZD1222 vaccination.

The CDR3 DNA reads as TGTGCCAGCAGCTTAGGGGGACTAGCGGGAGCGGAGCAGTTCTTC. It encodes CASSLGGLAGAEQFF. The chain combines TRBV11-3 with TRBJ2-1, with TRBD2 matching over 14 bases. The germline V gene has CDR1 SGHNT and CDR2 YENEEA. The CDR3 contains 15 residues. V trimming: 1 base; J trimming: 10 bases; junction bases outside the gene matches: 3. Complete variable domain (other parts from reference TRBV11-3 and TRBJ2-1): EAGVVQSPRYKIIEKKQPVAFWCNPISGHNTLYWYLQNLGQGPELLIRYENEEAVDDSQLPKDRFSAERLKGVDSTLKIQPAELGDSAVYLCASSLGGLAGAEQFFGPGTRLTVL.